Shown below are 31 T cell receptor beta chains from a single sample sequenced in a study of breast tumors, draining lymph nodes, adjacent tissues. TCRdb itself ran the multiplex PCR reads through MiXCR, one entry per CDR3 protein. Of about 270,000 distinct CDR3 sequences in the sample, around 30% were seen once. Breast cancer patients provided tissue from their axillary draining lymph nodes. The sample consisted of axillary lymph node tissue. The receptors shown here come from a female donor with breast cancer. Some clones in this sample may be carry-over from other donors' samples.

This clonotype was seen ten or more times. This chain connects TRBV7-2 to TRBJ2-5; D gene uncertain. The V end lost 7 bases, the J end lost 2 bases, and 8 bases lay between the germline ends. Germline V CDR1 and CDR2: SGHTA, FQGNSA. This CDR3 spans 12 amino acids. CDR3 sequence reads: CASMPAQETQYF. For the CDR3, the DNA is TGTGCCAGCATGCCCGCTCAAGAGACCCAGTACTTC.

This clonotype was observed many times. This chain connects TRBV20-1 to TRBJ2-1; the match to TRBD2 covers 12 bases. The V gene's germline CDR1 is DFQATT and CDR2 SNEGSKA (reference sequence). V lost 0 bases and J lost 4; bases outside the gene matches: 7. The CDR3 extends over 17 amino acids. CDR3 region: CSARDLASGRGYNEQFF. The DNA of the CDR3 is TGCAGTGCTAGAGATCTGGCTAGCGGGAGGGGGTACAATGAGCAGTTCTTC.

This clonotype was detected ten times or more. The V and J genes are TRBV30 and TRBJ2-5, with 10 positions matching TRBD2. CDR3 length: 12 residues. The junction had 4 bases not matched to a gene; V was cut back by 3 bases and J by 9 bases. Looked up from germline, CDR1 is GTSNPN and CDR2 is SVGIG (reference sequence). The CDR3 region has the DNA TGTGCCTGGAGGGGAGCGGGAGGGCCCCAGTACTTC. Protein product: CAWRGAGGPQYF.

The chain uses TRBV2 and TRBJ1-1; D not certain. This CDR3 is 9 amino acids long. Germline CDR1 SNHLY, CDR2 FYNNEI. The CDR3 DNA is TGTGTTGTGGACACTGAAGCTTTCTTT. Amino acid sequence: CVVDTEAFF.

This clonotype showed up just once. The rearrangement joins TRBV11-1 to TRBJ2-4; D not resolved. V lost 4 bases and J lost 5, with 18 bases in between. Germline CDR1 reads SGHAT; CDR2 reads FQDESV (reference sequence). This CDR3 is 16 amino acids long. CDR3 coding DNA: TGTGCCAGCAGCTACAACAGAGGCTTGATCCAAAACATTCAGTACTTC. Translation gives CASSYNRGLIQNIQYF.

A note on this clonotype: One base away lies a much larger clone, so this may be a sequencing read error. This chain joins TRBV11-2 and TRBJ2-5; the match to TRBD2 covers 9 bases. The CDR3 loop spans 15 amino acids. Germline loops: CDR1 SGHAT, CDR2 FQNNGV. The V segment lost 5 bases and the J segment 0 bases; nucleotides outside the gene matches: 4. CDR3 sequence (DNA): TGTGCCAGCAGCGTATCTAGCGGGAACCAAGAGACCCAGTACTTC. Residues: CASSVSSGNQETQYF.

A few counts support this clonotype. V and J are TRBV30 and TRBJ2-5; 8 bases are a match to TRBD2. This CDR3 spans 11 amino acids. The V segment lost 8 bases and the J segment 2 bases; nucleotides outside the gene matches: 1. Germline CDR1 is GTSNPN and CDR2 is SVGIG (reference sequence). CDR3 residues: CAQREQETQYF. CDR3 nucleotides: TGTGCCCAGCGGGAGCAAGAGACCCAGTACTTC.

The rearrangement joins TRBV19 to TRBJ2-6; D is perhaps TRBD1 (5 bases). V dropped 1 base and J dropped 3 bases, with 7 bases sitting between them. The CDR3 extends over 15 amino acids. Germline assignment: CDR1 LNHDA and CDR2 SQIVND (reference sequence). This chain's CDR3 is CASSIVQGGANVLTF. CDR3 DNA sequence: TGTGCCAGTAGTATAGTCCAGGGTGGGGCCAACGTCCTGACTTTC.

The rearrangement uses TRBV7-9 and TRBJ1-1; D gene unclear. The CDR3 consists of 14 residues. CDR1 is SEHNR and CDR2 is FQNEAQ in the germline V gene (reference sequence). Trimming removed 7 bases from V and 1 base from J, with 13 bases in between. The CDR3 DNA reads as TGTGCCAGCACCCCAGGTCTGGGGAACACTGAAGCTTTCTTT. Translation: CASTPGLGNTEAFF.

Many counts were recorded for this clonotype. The gene calls are TRBV24-1 and TRBJ2-3; 11 bases align to TRBD2. The CDR3 has 17 residues. V trimming: 4 bases; J trimming: 1 base; junction bases outside the gene matches: 6. Germline V gives CDR1 KGHDR, CDR2 SFDVKD. CDR3 DNA: TGTGCCACCAGTGAAAAGGGACTAGCGGTTCGCACAGATACGCAGTATTTT. Protein product: CATSEKGLAVRTDTQYF.

In the case of this clonotype: It may be a read error: a sequence one base away is much more abundant. This rearrangement joins TRBV7-2 to TRBJ2-1; 13 bases are a match to TRBD2. In germline, CDR1 is SGHTA, CDR2 FQGNSA. The CDR3 has 15 residues. CDR3 sequence (DNA): TGTGCCAGCGGTGGGACTAGCGGGATCGTGAGTGAGCAGCTCTTC. Encoded protein: CASGGTSGIVSEQLF.

Of note for this clonotype: A much larger clone differs by one base, so this may be a read error. The chain employs TRBV9 and TRBJ1-4, with unresolved D. Germline V CDR1 and CDR2: SGDLS, YYNGEE. The CDR3 runs 14 residues. V lost 1 base to trimming and J lost 8 bases, with 12 bases between them. The CDR3 DNA reads as TGTGCCAGCAGCGTACGCCGGAACGAAGAAAAACTGTTTTTT. This translates into CASSVRRNEEKLFF.

Comment on this clonotype: At one end the junction does not follow the germline gene, possibly because of a read error. The chain combines TRBV7-2 with TRBJ2-7; D is perhaps TRBD2 (5 bases). CDR3 length: 16 amino acids. In germline, CDR1 is SGHTA, CDR2 FQGNSA. The CDR3 loop is CASSFGPSESDYERYF. The CDR3 bases are TGCGCCAGCAGCTTTGGACCCTCCGAATCCGACTACGAGCGGTACTTC. The full variable domain, rest sourced from reference TRBV7-2 and TRBJ2-7, is GAGVSQSPSNKVTEKGKDVELRCDPISGHTALYWYRQSLGQGLEFLIYFQGNSAPDKSGLPSDRFSAERTGGSVSTLTIQRTQQEDSAVYLCASSFGPSESDYERYFGPGTRLTVT.

This clonotype came up many times. This chain links TRBV12-3 or TRBV12-4 with TRBJ2-2; no definite D call. Deletions cut 6 bases from V and 6 bases from J, with 5 bases between. This CDR3 is 11 amino acids long. CDR3 in amino acids: CASSPPGELFF. The CDR3 DNA is TGTGCCAGCAGCCCCCCCGGGGAGCTGTTTTTT.

In its sample, this clonotype was seen many times. This chain joins TRBV28 and TRBJ1-4; D gene uncertain. Germline-derived CDR1 and CDR2 are MDHEN and SYDVKM. V shed 3 bases and J shed 3 bases, with 2 bases lying between them. This CDR3 has 12 residues. For the CDR3, the DNA is TGTGCCAGCAGTTTCCCTAATGAAAAACTGTTTTTT. Residues: CASSFPNEKLFF.

Regarding this clonotype: Given a much more abundant clone one base away, this may be a read error. The rearrangement uses TRBV7-2 and TRBJ1-5; tentative D call: TRBD1 (5 bases). The CDR3 is 16 amino acids. Germline CDR1 and CDR2: SGHTA and FQGNSA. CDR3 protein: CASSLDRGLGNQPQHF. The CDR3 DNA sequence: TGCGCCAGCAGCCTAGACCGGGGGTTGGGGAATCAGCCCCAGCATTTT.

This clonotype was counted many times. V usage is TRBV4-1 and J usage is TRBJ1-5; 9 nucleotides align to TRBD1. The CDR3 totals 16 residues. V lost 4 bases, J lost 2 bases, and 6 bases stayed unmatched. CDR1 and CDR2 from the germline V gene are MGHRA and YSYEKL. As DNA, the CDR3 is TGCGCCAGCAGCCTCCAGGGACAGGGCGGCAATCAGCCCCAGCATTTT. Encoded protein: CASSLQGQGGNQPQHF.

This clonotype was detected ten times or more. The chain recombines TRBV5-4 with TRBJ1-2; the match to TRBD1 covers 11 bases. Trimming cost V 5 bases and J 4 bases; bases outside gene matches: 4. Germline CDR1 reads SGHNT; CDR2 reads YYREEE (reference sequence). This CDR3 is built from 14 residues. The CDR3 here is CASSSGTGGYGYTF. CDR3 coding DNA: TGTGCCAGCAGTTCCGGGACAGGGGGCTATGGCTACACCTTC.

This clonotype was detected many times. The chain couples TRBV2 to TRBJ1-4; no firm D call. The CDR3 runs to 14 residues. V lost 7 bases to trimming and J lost 7 bases, with 16 bases between them. Germline V lookup: CDR1 SNHLY, CDR2 FYNNEI. CDR3 bases: TGTGCCAGCACCCGGGCAGGAGTGGGTGAAAAACTGTTTTTT. It specifies CASTRAGVGEKLFF. Variable domain in full (rest from reference TRBV2 and TRBJ1-4): EPEVTQTPSHQVTQMGQEVILRCVPISNHLYFYWYRQILGQKVEFLVSFYNNEISEKSEIFDDQFSVERPDGSNFTLKIRSTKLEDSAMYFCASTRAGVGEKLFFGSGTQLSVL.

This clonotype appeared a single time. This rearrangement joins TRBV3-1 to TRBJ2-2, with D possibly called TRBD1 or TRBD2 (6 bases each). The CDR3 consists of 16 residues. Trimming took off 4 bases at V and 3 bases at J, with 15 bases between the two ends. Germline V CDR1 and CDR2: LGHDT, YNNKEL (reference sequence). The CDR3 DNA reads as TGTGCCAGCAGCCGGGGGGCAATTGGGGACACCGGGGAGCTGTTTTTT. It yields the protein CASSRGAIGDTGELFF.

This clonotype was recorded at least ten times. The chain combines TRBV2 with TRBJ2-7; 9 nucleotides line up with TRBD1. The CDR3 is made up of 13 amino acids. CDR1 is SNHLY, CDR2 FYNNEI, per germline. J was trimmed by 5 bases and V by 6 bases; bases with no gene match: 5. The DNA of the CDR3 is TGTGCCAGCAGGCGGGACAGGGTCCACGAGCAGTACTTC. Translated, it gives CASRRDRVHEQYF.

Points on this clonotype: A much larger clone lies one base from this, so it may be a read error. The genes are TRBV11-1 and TRBJ2-5; TRBD2 is a possible D gene (6 bases). The CDR3 consists of 13 residues. V lost 6 bases and J 9 bases, leaving 17 bases between the germline ends. Germline V CDR1 and CDR2: SGHAT, FQDESV (reference sequence). The CDR3 nucleotides read TGTGCCAGCAGAAAAGGGGCTGGGGAGGCCCAGTACTTC. Protein sequence: CASRKGAGEAQYF.

For this clonotype: An end of the junction differs from the germline gene, which may be a read error. This sequence joins TRBV15 and TRBJ2-7, with a tentative D call TRBD2 (5 bases). The CDR3 covers 15 residues. Germline lookup yields CDR1 LNHNV and CDR2 YYDKDF (reference sequence). The CDR3 nucleotides read TGTGCCAGCAGCATAGGGCGGGTAAATTCCGACGAGCAGTACTTC. Encoded protein: CASSIGRVNSDEQYF.

This clonotype came up once. This could be a read error, since a much larger clone is one nucleotide away. The CDR3 does not close with the conserved phenylalanine or tryptophan, likely indicating a read error. The V and J genes are TRBV19 and TRBJ2-1; 13 nucleotides align to TRBD2. After removal of 2 bases from V and 8 bases from J, the junction contained 6 bases not matched to a gene. Germline V CDR1 and CDR2: LNHDA, SQIVND (reference sequence). The CDR3 has 16 residues. The CDR3 region is CASSIPGLAGTDEQFL. Written as DNA, the CDR3 is TGTGCCAGTAGTATACCGGGACTAGCGGGAACCGATGAGCAGTTCCTC.

This clonotype was recorded many times. The chain couples TRBV20-1 to TRBJ2-5; TRBD2 matches 11 bases. Losses at the gene ends were 1 base for V and 5 bases for J; bases not matched to a gene: 3. The CDR3 has 14 residues. The germline CDR1 and CDR2 sequences are DFQATT and SNEGSKA (reference sequence). This CDR3 is CSARVAGGWETQYF. CDR3 nucleotide sequence: TGCAGTGCTAGAGTAGCGGGAGGGTGGGAGACCCAGTACTTC.

This clonotype was counted between two and nine times. The rearrangement uses TRBV10-3 and TRBJ1-1, with TRBD1 matching over 7 bases. The CDR3 runs 14 residues. V dropped 5 bases and J dropped 1; count of bases not matched to a gene: 4. CDR1 and CDR2 (germline): ENHRY, SYGVKD. The CDR3 spells CAISMTGKNTEAFF. The DNA for the CDR3 is TGTGCCATCAGTATGACAGGGAAGAACACTGAAGCTTTCTTT.

This clonotype was seen just once. Its ends do not fully match the called genes, so a read error is possible. V usage is TRBV7-9 and J usage is TRBJ1-2; no definite D call. There are 16 residues in the CDR3. Germline CDR1 is SEHNR and CDR2 is FQNEAQ (reference sequence). For the CDR3, the DNA is TGTGCCAGCAGCTTAGCGAGGAGCGCTAGATTCTATGGCTGCACCTTC. It codes for CASSLARSARFYGCTF.

This clonotype was seen more than once but under ten times. The J gene is TRBJ2-3, the V gene TRBV27; 13 nucleotides agree with TRBD2. Losses at the gene ends were 4 bases for V and 8 bases for J; bases not matched to a gene: 9. The CDR3 spans 16 residues. The germline gives CDR1 MNHEY, CDR2 SMNVEV (reference sequence). The DNA for the CDR3 is TGTGCCAGCAGTTCCGAGACTAGCGGGAGGCGAGGTACGCAGTATTTT. Its translation: CASSSETSGRRGTQYF.

This chain uses TRBV6-5 with TRBJ2-7; 7 nucleotides match TRBD2. Germline CDR1 is MNHEY and CDR2 is SVGAGI. Losses at the gene ends were 6 bases for V and 6 bases for J; bases not matched to a gene: 14. This CDR3 is 15 amino acids long. DNA of the CDR3: TGTGCCAGCAGACTGGGGGGAGGGCCTCTCTCCGAGCAGTACTTC. Translated, it gives CASRLGGGPLSEQYF.

The V and J genes are TRBV29-1 and TRBJ1-4; D possibly corresponds to TRBD1 (5 bases). The CDR3 sequence is 12 residues long. The V gene lost 7 bases and the J gene lost 10 bases, with 16 bases spanning the gap. Germline V gene lookup returns CDR1 SQVTM and CDR2 ANQGSEA. The CDR3, as DNA: TGCAGCGCATGGGGGAGGGCTGGAAAACTGTTTTTT. The encoded protein is CSAWGRAGKLFF.

Remarks on this clonotype: Just one base apart from a much larger clone, this may be a read error. The gene calls are TRBV7-3 and TRBJ2-1; maybe TRBD1 (5 bases). CDR3 size: 14 residues. The germline CDR1 and CDR2 sequences are SGHTA and FQGTGA. The CDR3, as DNA: TGTGCCAGCAGATCTGCGACAGAACGCAATGAGCAGCTCTTC. Residues: CASRSATERNEQLF.